One sample yielded the 25 T cell receptor beta chains listed below, sequenced in a study of vaccination and CD4 T cells after COVID-19. The study sequenced cultured CD4+ T cell DNA using the Oncomine TCR Beta short-read assay. TCRdb reprocessed the PCR reads with MiXCR, giving one entry per CDR3 protein. The sample carries fewer than 15,000 distinct CDR3 sequences, about 31% recorded once. Indicated treatment: roughly nine-day PBMC culture with coronavirus spike peptide pools or control peptides (ViraFEST assay). These receptors' targets are unknown. Sequencing was carried out using cultured CD4+ T cells from blood. The receptors were gathered from a human donor with COVID-19.

This clonotype was seen just once. V and J are TRBV11-2 and TRBJ2-2; 12 bases are a match to TRBD2. CDR1 and CDR2 (germline): SGHAT, FQNNGV. Unmatched junction bases numbered 4, after V lost 6 bases and J lost 5 bases. The CDR3 spans 15 residues. CDR3 amino acids: CASSLAGGKTGELFF. The CDR3 DNA reads TGTGCCAGCAGTCTAGCGGGGGGGAAGACCGGGGAGCTGTTTTTT.

V and J are TRBV28 and TRBJ1-5; no definite D call. Germline values: CDR1 MDHEN, CDR2 SYDVKM. V gave up 2 bases and J gave up 0 bases, with 17 bases separating them. The CDR3 loop spans 18 amino acids. The CDR3 DNA reads as TGTGCCAGCAGTTTACTCTCTCTTATGATGAATAGCAATCAGCCCCAGCATTTT. Residues: CASSLLSLMMNSNQPQHF.

This sequence joins TRBV5-1 and TRBJ1-6; 7 bases match TRBD1. The CDR3 spans 14 residues. Germline-derived CDR1 and CDR2 are SGHRS and YFSETQ. With V trimmed by 2 bases and J by 8 bases, 4 bases remained unmatched. The CDR3 DNA reads as TGCGCCAGCAGCTTAGACAGGGAGTATTCACCCCTCCACTTT. As protein: CASSLDREYSPLHF. The whole variable domain, filled in from reference TRBV5-1 and TRBJ1-6, reads KAGVTQTPRYLIKTRGQQVTLSCSPISGHRSVSWYQQTPGQGLQFLFEYFSETQRNKGNFPGRFSGRQFSNSRSEMNVSTLELGDSALYLCASSLDREYSPLHFGNGTRLTVT.

The V and J genes are TRBV30 and TRBJ2-5; maybe TRBD2 (5 bases). CDR1 GTSNPN and CDR2 SVGIG come from the germline V gene (reference sequence). The CDR3 loop spans 12 amino acids. V was clipped by 8 bases and J by 5 bases, with 15 bases between them. CDR3 sequence reads: CATLAFSETQYF. DNA of the CDR3: TGTGCCACCTTAGCGTTTTCGGAGACCCAGTACTTC. Complete variable domain (other parts from reference TRBV30 and TRBJ2-5): SQTIHQWPATLVQPVGSPLSLECTVEGTSNPNLYWYRQAAGRGLQLLFYSVGIGQISSEVPQNLSASRPQDRQFILSSKKLLLSDSGFYLCATLAFSETQYFGPGTRLLVL.

The V and J genes are TRBV7-6 and TRBJ1-2, with 10 positions matching TRBD1. CDR3 length equals 15 residues. Germline CDR1 reads SGHVS; CDR2 reads FNYEAQ. J was trimmed by 5 bases and V by 5 bases; bases with no gene match: 8. In DNA form, the CDR3 reads TGTGCCAGCAGCCCAGGGACAGGGGTTACGTATGGCTACACCTTC. Protein product: CASSPGTGVTYGYTF.

This clonotype was seen a few times. V gene TRBV12-3 or TRBV12-4 combines with J gene TRBJ2-2, with D perhaps TRBD2 (7 bases). V was shortened by 1 base and J by 1 base, with 10 bases between the two germline ends. The CDR3 is made up of 16 amino acids. The CDR3 here is CASSLGGGRNTGELFF. The CDR3 DNA follows: TGTGCCAGCAGTTTAGGGGGGGGCCGGAACACCGGGGAGCTGTTTTTT.

This clonotype was observed a single time. V is TRBV18 and J is TRBJ2-7, with 10 bases identical to TRBD1. The germline V gene encodes CDR1 KGHSH and CDR2 LQKENI. J was trimmed by 5 bases and V by 6 bases; bases with no gene match: 7. The CDR3 is 14 residues long. CDR3 in amino acids: CASSQSGTGDEQYF. The DNA of the CDR3 is TGTGCCAGCTCTCAGTCCGGGACAGGGGACGAGCAGTACTTC.

The chain employs TRBV5-6 and TRBJ1-5; 9 bases align to TRBD1. Germline assignment: CDR1 SGHDT and CDR2 YYEEEE. The CDR3 is made up of 16 amino acids. With V trimmed by 5 bases and J by 0 bases, 6 bases remained unmatched. The CDR3 nucleotides are TGTGCCAGCAGTGGAGGGACAGGGTTTAGCAATCAGCCCCAGCATTTT. Amino acid sequence: CASSGGTGFSNQPQHF.

The CDR3 here is CASSDAGEGEQFF. The CDR3 DNA reads TGTGCCAGCAGTGACGCAGGGGAGGGTGAGCAGTTCTTC. The chain is built from TRBV6-4 and TRBJ2-1; D might be TRBD2 (7 bases). V lost 2 bases and J lost 9, with 11 bases in between. CDR1 is MRHNA, CDR2 SNTAGT, per germline. The CDR3 consists of 13 residues.

This clonotype was found a few times. This chain joins TRBV7-2 and TRBJ1-6, with a possible D match to TRBD1 (5 bases). The CDR3 runs to 14 residues. Per the germline V gene, CDR1 is SGHTA and CDR2 is FQGNSA. V shed 2 bases and J shed 7 bases, with 9 bases lying between them. CDR3 region: CASSLRDSNSPLHF. CDR3 DNA sequence: TGTGCCAGCAGCTTACGTGACAGCAATTCACCCCTCCACTTT.

This clonotype was found a few times. J is TRBJ2-1 and V is TRBV10-1, with a tentative D call TRBD2 (5 bases). Germline CDR1 is WNHNN and CDR2 is SYGVQD (reference sequence). The CDR3 sequence is 12 residues long. Trimming shortened V by 2 bases and J by 10 bases, and 9 bases separated the two germline ends. CDR3 sequence reads: CASSENSGEQFF. The CDR3 DNA sequence: TGCGCCAGCAGTGAGAATTCGGGGGAGCAGTTCTTC.

The V call is TRBV19, the J call TRBJ2-1, with a weak D call TRBD1 (5 bases). Germline assignment: CDR1 LNHDA and CDR2 SQIVND (reference sequence). V was cut by 7 bases and J by 0 bases, with 13 bases left in between. The CDR3 is 15 amino acids. The CDR3 loop reads CASTDRRSSYNEQFF. The CDR3 nucleotides are TGTGCCAGTACAGACAGACGGAGCTCCTACAATGAGCAGTTCTTC.

The chain employs TRBV20-1 and TRBJ2-6; D not certain. The CDR3 loop spans 19 amino acids. Trimming stripped 1 base from V and 1 base from J, with 20 bases between. CDR1 DFQATT and CDR2 SNEGSKA come from the germline V gene (reference sequence). CDR3 sequence (DNA): TGCAGTGCTAGAGGGGTGACGACCCTGATTAATTCTGGGGCCAACGTCCTGACTTTC. This sequence encodes CSARGVTTLINSGANVLTF.

This clonotype was detected a few times. The rearrangement links TRBV7-2 to TRBJ2-7, with a tentative D call TRBD2 (7 bases). Germline V gives CDR1 SGHTA, CDR2 FQGNSA. The CDR3 consists of 16 residues. Trimming left V 5 bases short and J 5 bases short, with 22 bases between. This chain's CDR3 is CASSQVSRGADDEQYF. Written as DNA, the CDR3 is TGTGCCAGCAGCCAGGTCAGTCGGGGGGCAGACGACGAGCAGTACTTC. Using reference TRBV7-2 and TRBJ2-7 for the parts outside the CDR3, the full variable domain is GAGVSQSPSNKVTEKGKDVELRCDPISGHTALYWYRQSLGQGLEFLIYFQGNSAPDKSGLPSDRFSAERTGGSVSTLTIQRTQQEDSAVYLCASSQVSRGADDEQYFGPGTRLTVT.

The genes are TRBV20-1 and TRBJ1-1; 7 bases are a match to TRBD1. This CDR3 contains 14 residues. The V and J ends lost 4 bases and 6 bases, in that order; junction bases with no gene match: 11. In germline, CDR1 is DFQATT, CDR2 SNEGSKA (reference sequence). The chain's CDR3 is CSANRQGVGAEAFF. CDR3 in DNA: TGCAGTGCTAACCGACAGGGTGTGGGCGCTGAAGCTTTCTTT.

This clonotype was picked up a small number of times. The rearrangement joins TRBV12-3 or TRBV12-4 to TRBJ1-1; a possible D gene is TRBD1 (6 bases). Trimming took off 3 bases at V and 0 bases at J, with 11 bases between the two ends. The CDR3 covers 15 residues. CDR3 loop: CASSFLQGLNTEAFF. The CDR3 DNA reads as TGTGCCAGCAGTTTCTTGCAGGGGCTGAACACTGAAGCTTTCTTT.

The sample holds a few counts of this clonotype. The chain employs TRBV11-2 and TRBJ1-6; D remains unclear. Trimming left V 1 base short and J 0 bases short, with 13 bases between. CDR3 size: 18 residues. Germline V gives CDR1 SGHAT, CDR2 FQNNGV. CDR3 nucleotides: TGTGCCAGCAGCTTAGGGCAAACGACGAGCTCCTATAATTCACCCCTCCACTTT. It yields the protein CASSLGQTTSSYNSPLHF. The full variable domain, in which reference TRBV11-2 and TRBJ1-6 provide the parts outside the CDR3, is EAGVAQSPRYKIIEKRQSVAFWCNPISGHATLYWYQQILGQGPKLLIQFQNNGVVDDSQLPKDRFSAERLKGVDSTLKIQPAKLEDSAVYLCASSLGQTTSSYNSPLHFGNGTRLTVT.

This clonotype is labeled large. V gene TRBV11-3 combines with J gene TRBJ2-2; TRBD1 matches at 7 bases. Per the germline V gene, CDR1 is SGHNT and CDR2 is YENEEA. The CDR3 totals 15 residues. V was clipped by 3 bases and J by 4 bases; unmatched bases: 5. DNA of the CDR3: TGTGCCAGCAGCTTCTCTACAGGGGCCACCGGGGAGCTGTTTTTT. Translation gives CASSFSTGATGELFF.

This clonotype is labeled medium-sized. This sequence joins TRBV20-1 and TRBJ1-5, with a possible D match to TRBD1 (5 bases). The germline CDR1 and CDR2 sequences are DFQATT and SNEGSKA (reference sequence). The CDR3 has 15 amino acids. V lost 1 base to trimming and J lost 6 bases, with 16 bases between them. CDR3: CSARGQRGYGQPQHF. The CDR3, as DNA: TGCAGTGCTAGAGGCCAGCGGGGGTACGGTCAGCCCCAGCATTTT.

In regard to this clonotype: At one boundary the junction diverges from the germline segment, which might be a read error. The chain carries TRBV14 and TRBJ1-2; D gene uncertain. This CDR3 comprises 12 residues. Germline V gene lookup returns CDR1 SGHDN and CDR2 FVKESK. In DNA form, the CDR3 reads TGTGCCAGCACCCAAGAGCACTATGGCTACACCTTC. The encoded protein is CASTQEHYGYTF.

This clonotype was detected a few times. This chain joins TRBV24-1 and TRBJ2-5, with D perhaps assigned TRBD1 or TRBD2 (5 bases each). Trimming took 5 bases from V and 1 from J, leaving 7 bases between them. Germline V gives CDR1 KGHDR, CDR2 SFDVKD. The CDR3 has 13 residues. CDR3 nucleotides: TGTGCCACCAGTGTAGGGACCCAAGAGACCCAGTACTTC. This sequence encodes CATSVGTQETQYF.

This clonotype was observed a handful of times. The CDR3 loop is CAISDKVVAEAFF. The CDR3 nucleotides read TGTGCCATCAGTGATAAAGTAGTCGCTGAAGCTTTCTTT. The rearrangement links TRBV10-3 to TRBJ1-1; D is undetermined. Germline-derived CDR1 and CDR2 are ENHRY and SYGVKD. Trimming pared 3 bases from V and 6 bases from J, leaving 11 bases between. This CDR3 spans 13 amino acids.

In its sample, this clonotype was seen a few times. The chain carries TRBV2 and TRBJ2-7, with D possibly matching TRBD1 (6 bases). V was trimmed by 6 bases and J by 1 base, leaving 13 bases between them. The germline V gene has CDR1 SNHLY and CDR2 FYNNEI. The CDR3 is 14 amino acids. CDR3 in DNA: TGTGCCAGCAGGCTCCAGGGGATTTCCTACGAGCAGTACTTC. Amino acid sequence: CASRLQGISYEQYF.

This clonotype was counted between two and nine times. This chain uses TRBV6-1 with TRBJ2-1, with D hard to call. The CDR3 covers 12 residues. Between the trimmed V and J ends, which lost 7 bases and 5 bases, there was a span of 9 bases. Germline V gives CDR1 MNHNS, CDR2 SASEGT. CDR3 in amino acids: CASTPRNNEQFF. CDR3 sequence (DNA): TGTGCCAGCACTCCTCGAAACAATGAGCAGTTCTTC.

The V and J genes are TRBV27 and TRBJ2-1; D not resolved. This CDR3 has 14 residues. V lost 3 bases, J lost 6 bases, and 12 bases lay in between. Looked up from germline, CDR1 is MNHEY and CDR2 is SMNVEV (reference sequence). The CDR3 spells CASSLGMVPNEQFF. The DNA for the CDR3 is TGTGCCAGCAGTTTGGGAATGGTGCCCAATGAGCAGTTCTTC.